Each of the 16 T cell receptor beta chains below was sequenced from the same sample in a study of spatial heterogeneity in lung cancer. Regarding time point: sample taken at primary tumor resection. Sequencing covered unsorted whole RNA taken from tumor, nontumor lung or frozen PBMC. TCRdb re-called the 5' RACE reads through MiXCR, storing one row per CDR3 protein. Of about 95,000 distinct CDR3 sequences in the sample, about 9.4% were seen once. Sequences were derived from PBMCs, sampled at surgery. These receptors were collected from a male donor with early-stage non-small cell lung cancer.

The CDR3 sequence: CASSFGLGGELFF. The CDR3 DNA is TGTGCCAGCAGTTTCGGCCTCGGCGGGGAGCTGTTTTTT. This chain links TRBV28 with TRBJ2-2; D not certain. V was clipped by 3 bases and J by 7 bases, with 9 bases between them. Germline loops: CDR1 MDHEN, CDR2 SYDVKM. CDR3 length: 13 residues.

The chain carries TRBV4-2 and TRBJ1-4; no clear D gene. V lost 1 base and J 4 bases, leaving 10 bases between the germline ends. The CDR3 consists of 15 residues. CDR1 and CDR2 (germline): LGHNA, YNFKEQ. The DNA of the CDR3 is TGTGCCAGCAGCCAAGTATTCGGGGATAATGAAAAACTGTTTTTT. It translates to CASSQVFGDNEKLFF.

This clonotype occurred many times. The V and J genes are TRBV6-2 or TRBV6-3 and TRBJ1-1; 7 nucleotides agree with TRBD1. Germline assignment: CDR1 MNHEY and CDR2 SVGEGT. The CDR3 sequence is 12 residues long. The V segment lost 6 bases and the J segment 4 bases; nucleotides outside the gene matches: 2. The CDR3 region has the DNA TGTGCCAGCAGCTCAGGGGGCACTGAAGCTTTCTTT. As protein: CASSSGGTEAFF.

This clonotype was seen ten or more times. The chain joins TRBV3-1 to TRBJ1-6, with D uncertain. The V and J ends lost 1 base and 11 bases respectively, with 15 bases between them. The CDR3 totals 15 residues. From germline, CDR1 is LGHDT and CDR2 YNNKEL (reference sequence). CDR3 in amino acids: CASSQGFTWVAPLHF. The CDR3 DNA is TGTGCCAGCAGCCAAGGGTTTACATGGGTCGCACCCCTCCACTTT.

The sample holds many counts of this clonotype. V usage is TRBV11-2 and J usage is TRBJ2-1; D possibly corresponds to TRBD1 (7 bases). The V gene lost 5 bases and the J gene lost 4 bases, with 15 bases spanning the gap. Per germline, CDR1 SGHAT and CDR2 FQNNGV. The CDR3 is 15 residues long. This CDR3 reads CASSIRRGLYNEQFF. CDR3 sequence (DNA): TGTGCCAGCAGCATCCGGAGGGGGCTGTACAATGAGCAGTTCTTC.

The sample holds a few counts of this clonotype. The rearrangement links TRBV10-3 to TRBJ2-3; TRBD1 aligns across 10 bases. The CDR3 consists of 15 residues. CDR1 and CDR2 from the germline V gene are ENHRY and SYGVKD. V trimming: 6 bases; J trimming: 1 base; junction bases outside the gene matches: 4. The CDR3 DNA is TGTGCCATCAGCCTCGGGACAGGGGGCACAGATACGCAGTATTTT. It encodes CAISLGTGGTDTQYF.

This clonotype was counted many times. The chain is built from TRBV29-1 and TRBJ1-1; D remains ambiguous. V gave up 3 bases and J gave up 1 base, with 9 bases separating them. Germline-derived CDR1 and CDR2 are SQVTM and ANQGSEA. The CDR3 spans 13 residues. CDR3 sequence reads: CSVERASNTEAFF. The CDR3 region has the DNA TGCAGCGTTGAGAGGGCCTCGAACACTGAAGCTTTCTTT.

This clonotype was counted between two and nine times. The V call is TRBV6-2 or TRBV6-3, the J call TRBJ1-2; no clear D. This CDR3 has 14 amino acids. V shed 0 bases and J shed 4 bases, with 9 bases lying between them. The germline CDR1 and CDR2 sequences are MNHEY and SVGEGT. CDR3 amino acids: CASSYSSVLYGYTF. CDR3 nucleotide sequence: TGTGCCAGCAGTTACTCGAGCGTGCTCTATGGCTACACCTTC.

The genes are TRBV12-5 and TRBJ2-1; TRBD2 might be the D (6 bases). From germline, CDR1 is LGHNT and CDR2 FRNRAP. This CDR3 spans 15 amino acids. The V and J ends lost 0 bases and 7 bases respectively, with 13 bases between them. Written as DNA, the CDR3 is TGTGCTAGTGGTTTGGTACATGCTAGCGTGAATGAGCAGTTCTTC. Its translation: CASGLVHASVNEQFF. The full variable domain, with the rest looked up from reference TRBV12-5 and TRBJ2-1, is DARVTQTPRHKVTEMGQEVTMRCQPILGHNTVFWYRQTMMQGLELLAYFRNRAPLDDSGMPKDRFSAEMPDATLATLKIQPSEPRDSAVYFCASGLVHASVNEQFFGPGTRLTVL.

This clonotype was detected many times. The rearrangement joins TRBV27 to TRBJ2-1, with D possibly TRBD2 on 7 matching bases. The CDR3 extends over 18 amino acids. Trimming removed 5 bases from V and 0 bases from J, with 20 bases in between. CDR1 and CDR2 (germline): MNHEY, SMNVEV (reference sequence). The DNA for the CDR3 is TGTGCCAGCAGTAAAACGGGCCTAGCGGACAGCTCCTACAATGAGCAGTTCTTC. Translation gives CASSKTGLADSSYNEQFF.

This clonotype was detected many times. The chain links TRBV23-1 to TRBJ1-5; D not resolved. TRBV23-1 is reported as an ORF; its role is uncertain. Between the trimmed V and J ends, which lost 7 bases and 7 bases, there was a span of 11 bases. There are 12 residues in the CDR3. The CDR3: CASTSPGQPQHF. CDR3 nucleotide sequence: TGCGCCAGCACCTCCCCCGGGCAGCCCCAGCATTTT.

Ten or more counts support this clonotype. The chain joins TRBV6-1 to TRBJ2-3; maybe TRBD2 (5 bases). Germline V gene lookup returns CDR1 MNHNS and CDR2 SASEGT. The CDR3 length is 16 residues. Trimming removed 0 bases at V and 0 bases at J, with 10 bases between. CDR3 DNA sequence: TGTGCCAGCAGTGAAGCGGAGCGGTCTAGCACAGATACGCAGTATTTT. It yields the protein CASSEAERSSTDTQYF.

This clonotype has only a few counts. The chain carries TRBV2 and TRBJ1-1, with 7 bases aligning to TRBD1. After removal of 2 bases from V and 0 bases from J, the junction contained 3 bases not matched to a gene. The CDR3 runs to 15 residues. CDR1 is SNHLY, CDR2 FYNNEI, per germline. CDR3 residues: CASSENRGLNTEAFF. DNA of the CDR3: TGTGCCAGCAGTGAAAACAGGGGACTGAACACTGAAGCTTTCTTT.

This clonotype has more than one count but fewer than ten. The chain combines TRBV28 with TRBJ1-1; TRBD1 might be the D (5 bases). The CDR3 has 16 residues. Trimming shortened V by 5 bases and J by 0 bases, and 16 bases separated the two germline ends. Germline V CDR1 and CDR2: MDHEN, SYDVKM. The CDR3 DNA follows: TGTGCCAGCAGTCGGCAGGGAGGGATCGTGAACACTGAAGCTTTCTTT. It translates to CASSRQGGIVNTEAFF.

The V call is TRBV2, the J call TRBJ2-1; 8 bases map to TRBD2. Germline assignment: CDR1 SNHLY and CDR2 FYNNEI. After removal of 2 bases from V and 8 bases from J, the junction contained 8 bases not matched to a gene. This CDR3 is 15 amino acids long. Written as DNA, the CDR3 is TGTGCCAGCAGTGAAAGTAGCGGGATTTACGATGAGCAGTTCTTC. Residues: CASSESSGIYDEQFF.

At least ten counts were recorded for this clonotype. The genes are TRBV10-3 and TRBJ2-5; D unresolved. CDR1 is ENHRY, CDR2 SYGVKD, per germline. Trimming shortened V by 2 bases and J by 2 bases, and 9 bases separated the two germline ends. This CDR3 is 14 amino acids long. CDR3 in amino acids: CAISERRNQETQYF. The CDR3 bases are TGTGCCATCAGTGAGCGGAGAAATCAAGAGACCCAGTACTTC.